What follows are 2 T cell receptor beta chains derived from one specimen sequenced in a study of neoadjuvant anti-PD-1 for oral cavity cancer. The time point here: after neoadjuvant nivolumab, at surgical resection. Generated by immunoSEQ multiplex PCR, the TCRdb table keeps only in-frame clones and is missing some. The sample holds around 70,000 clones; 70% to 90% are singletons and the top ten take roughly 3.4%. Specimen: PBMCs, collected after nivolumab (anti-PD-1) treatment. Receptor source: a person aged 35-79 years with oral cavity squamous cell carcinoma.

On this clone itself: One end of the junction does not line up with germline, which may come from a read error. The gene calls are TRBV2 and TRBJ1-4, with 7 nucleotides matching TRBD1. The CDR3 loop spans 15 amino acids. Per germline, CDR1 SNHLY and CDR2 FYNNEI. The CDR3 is CASNEQGSTNEKLFF. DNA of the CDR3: TGTGCCAGCAATGAACAGGGGTCGACTAATGAAAAACTGTTTTTT.

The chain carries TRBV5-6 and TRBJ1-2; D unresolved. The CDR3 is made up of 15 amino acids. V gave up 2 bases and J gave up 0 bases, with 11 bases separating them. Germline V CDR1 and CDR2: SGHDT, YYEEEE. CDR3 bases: TGTGCCAGCAGCTTATTCGGGGAGGCTAACTATGGCTACACCTTC. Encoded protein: CASSLFGEANYGYTF.